This passage covers 20 T cell receptor beta chains from one sample sequenced in a study of CD8+CD57+ T cells in acquired aplastic anemia. Genomic DNA constituted the template upon which TCR beta VDJ and CDR3 profiling was performed. TCRdb passed the reads through MiXCR, listing each CDR3 protein once. The repertoire has about 220,000 distinct CDR3 sequences, approximately 50% of them found once; the top ten carry approximately 8%. All patients picked for sequencing had shown, by flow cytometry, an expansion of CD8+CD57+ cells. Sequenced sample: sorted CD4+, CD8+, or CD8+CD57+ T cells (not recorded which) from PBMCs. The receptors shown here come from a human donor with aplastic anemia.

Many counts were recorded for this clonotype. The V call is TRBV10-2, the J call TRBJ2-3; the D gene is possibly TRBD1 (6 bases). The germline V and J ends were trimmed by 8 bases and 2 bases, with 17 bases remaining between them. CDR1 is WSHSY, CDR2 SAAADI, per germline. The CDR3 totals 15 residues. CDR3 protein: CASSKQGPNTDTQYF. CDR3 nucleotides: TGCGCCAGCTCAAAACAGGGTCCCAACACAGATACGCAGTATTTT.

Note on this clonotype: Given a much more abundant clone one base away, this may be a read error. This chain connects TRBV9 to TRBJ2-6, with D unresolved. The CDR3 has 17 residues. CDR1 is SGDLS, CDR2 YYNGEE, per germline. In nucleotides, the CDR3 is TGTGCCGGCAGCGTAGCTGGTATGAACTCTGGGGCCAACGTCCTGACTTTC. This encodes CAGSVAGMNSGANVLTF.

This clonotype was counted many times. V usage is TRBV5-5 and J usage is TRBJ1-5, with 7 bases matching TRBD1. In germline, CDR1 is SGHKS, CDR2 YYEKEE (reference sequence). The CDR3 covers 16 residues. Trimming at V came to 5 bases and at J to 3 bases, leaving 11 bases not matched to a gene. The CDR3 protein is CASSDEGAVNNQPQHF. CDR3 DNA: TGTGCCAGCAGTGATGAGGGGGCTGTGAACAATCAGCCCCAGCATTTT.

This clonotype was observed many times. The gene calls are TRBV14 and TRBJ2-7, with 10 positions matching TRBD1. J gave up 3 bases and V 5 bases, and 7 bases lay outside the gene matches. Germline V CDR1 and CDR2: SGHDN, FVKESK. The CDR3 contains 15 residues. CDR3 residues: CASSSKWDRGYEQYF. The CDR3, as DNA: TGTGCCAGCAGCAGCAAATGGGACAGGGGCTACGAGCAGTACTTC.

This clonotype was picked up many times. The rearrangement joins TRBV15 to TRBJ2-7, with D possibly matching TRBD1 (5 bases). Germline loops: CDR1 LNHNV, CDR2 YYDKDF (reference sequence). The CDR3 covers 14 residues. V was pared by 9 bases and J by 3 bases, with 18 bases between. CDR3 residues: CATRGSSDGYEQYF. CDR3 bases: TGTGCCACTAGGGGCTCCTCTGATGGCTACGAGCAGTACTTC.

The chain joins TRBV29-1 to TRBJ2-1; 10 positions match TRBD2. Germline CDR1 and CDR2: SQVTM and ANQGSEA. The junction had 9 bases not matched to a gene; V was cut back by 4 bases and J by 9 bases. The CDR3 is 14 residues long. Here the CDR3 reads CSVGTSGAKGEQFF. Written as DNA, the CDR3 is TGCAGCGTTGGAACTAGCGGGGCTAAGGGTGAGCAGTTCTTC.

Turning to this clonotype: A clone one base away is much larger, so this may be a read error. The chain carries TRBV7-6 and TRBJ2-1, with a possible D match to TRBD2 (6 bases). Germline V gene sequence: CDR1 SGHVS, CDR2 FNYEAQ. The CDR3 totals 16 residues. The CDR3 loop reads CASSPQGGAAYNERFF. CDR3 nucleotide sequence: TGTGCCAGCAGCCCCCAAGGAGGGGCTGCCTACAATGAGCGGTTCTTC.

The V and J genes are TRBV12-3 or TRBV12-4 and TRBJ2-7; TRBD2 is a possible D gene (7 bases). The V gene lost 9 bases and the J gene lost 4 bases, with 22 bases spanning the gap. This CDR3 has 15 residues. CDR3 in DNA: TGTGCCAGTAGTAATCCGGGGGGCGAGGTGTACGAGCAGTACTTC. This sequence encodes CASSNPGGEVYEQYF.

This clonotype was counted between two and nine times. The chain couples TRBV20-1 to TRBJ2-7; 8 bases are a match to TRBD2. The trim removed 0 bases at V and 6 bases at J, leaving 7 bases unmatched. The CDR3 totals 14 residues. Germline-derived CDR1 and CDR2 are DFQATT and SNEGSKA (reference sequence). CDR3 residues: CSARETSAAGEQYF. In DNA form, the CDR3 reads TGCAGTGCTAGAGAGACTAGCGCCGCCGGCGAGCAGTACTTC.

This clonotype was seen repeatedly, ten times or more. The chain recombines TRBV27 with TRBJ2-3; D might be TRBD2 (5 bases). The CDR3 length is 12 residues. V was pared by 6 bases and J by 5 bases, with 9 bases between. The germline V gene has CDR1 MNHEY and CDR2 SMNVEV (reference sequence). The CDR3 reads CASSPGIDTQYF. The CDR3 region has the DNA TGTGCCAGCAGCCCGGGAATAGATACGCAGTATTTT.

The chain recombines TRBV2 with TRBJ2-5; 10 nucleotides match TRBD1. This CDR3 region has 14 residues. The J segment lost 3 bases and the V segment lost 6 bases, leaving 4 bases of the junction unmatched. Germline loops: CDR1 SNHLY, CDR2 FYNNEI. This CDR3 reads CASSRGTGEETQYF. DNA of the CDR3: TGTGCCAGCAGCAGAGGGACAGGGGAAGAGACCCAGTACTTC.

V is TRBV7-2 and J is TRBJ1-6, with D uncertain. CDR1 is SGHTA and CDR2 is FQGNSA in the germline V gene. CDR3 size: 14 residues. Trimming stripped 5 bases from V and 7 bases from J, with 12 bases between. DNA of the CDR3: TGTGCCAGCAGCACAATCCACTTGAATTCACCCCTCCACTTT. Amino acid sequence: CASSTIHLNSPLHF. The variable domain in full, with the rest retrieved from reference TRBV7-2 and TRBJ1-6, is GAGVSQSPSNKVTEKGKDVELRCDPISGHTALYWYRQSLGQGLEFLIYFQGNSAPDKSGLPSDRFSAERTGGSVSTLTIQRTQQEDSAVYLCASSTIHLNSPLHFGNGTRLTVT.

This clonotype was counted many times. The CDR3 DNA reads TGTGCCAGCAGCGCCGGGACAGGGTCCGCGAAACTGTTTTTT. Translated: CASSAGTGSAKLFF. The chain recombines TRBV9 with TRBJ1-4; 9 bases fit TRBD1. V shed 3 bases and J 11 bases; nucleotides not matched to a gene: 8. Germline CDR1 SGDLS, CDR2 YYNGEE. This CDR3 contains 14 residues.

This chain links TRBV7-9 with TRBJ2-1, with D perhaps matching TRBD1 (5 bases). V was trimmed by 5 bases and J by 5 bases, leaving 13 bases between them. CDR3 length equals 14 residues. Germline V gene sequence: CDR1 SEHNR, CDR2 FQNEAQ (reference sequence). The CDR3 DNA sequence: TGTGCCAGCAGCGTTAGGCAGGGTAACAATGAGCAGTTCTTC. Translating gives CASSVRQGNNEQFF.

The chain links TRBV29-1 to TRBJ2-7; 7 bases are shared with TRBD1. CDR1 and CDR2 from the germline V gene are SQVTM and ANQGSEA. CDR3 length: 13 amino acids. The ends lost 4 bases at V and 2 bases at J; junction bases unmatched: 5. The CDR3 spells CSVVQGTTYEQYF. CDR3 nucleotides: TGCAGCGTTGTACAGGGGACCACCTACGAGCAGTACTTC.

This clonotype was detected many times. The rearrangement links TRBV6-5 to TRBJ2-7; 9 bases are a match to TRBD2. V shed 0 bases and J 3 bases; nucleotides not matched to a gene: 12. This CDR3 contains 18 residues. The germline gives CDR1 MNHEY, CDR2 SVGAGI. The CDR3 loop reads CASSYSRREGLKRYEQYF. CDR3 sequence (DNA): TGTGCCAGCAGTTACTCTCGGCGGGAGGGACTTAAGCGCTACGAGCAGTACTTC.

This clonotype has just a few counts. This chain joins TRBV15 and TRBJ1-5; D gene unclear. With 3 bases removed from V and 4 bases from J, the gap between germline ends came to 4 bases. The CDR3 runs to 12 residues. CDR1 LNHNV and CDR2 YYDKDF come from the germline V gene (reference sequence). DNA for the CDR3: TGTGCCACCAGCAGTTTTAATCAGCCCCAGCATTTT. Its protein is CATSSFNQPQHF.

The chain combines TRBV28 with TRBJ2-7; maybe TRBD1 (7 bases). Per germline, CDR1 MDHEN and CDR2 SYDVKM. The CDR3 is 19 residues long. Between the trimmed V and J ends, which lost 6 bases and 1 base, there was a span of 28 bases. CDR3 amino acids: CASSLPRGESADPSYEQYF. CDR3 DNA: TGTGCCAGCAGCCTACCCAGGGGGGAGTCGGCGGACCCTTCCTACGAGCAGTACTTC.

V gene TRBV20-1 combines with J gene TRBJ1-2, with D perhaps TRBD1 (5 bases). The CDR3 is 13 residues long. Germline CDR1 is DFQATT and CDR2 is SNEGSKA (reference sequence). V was pared by 3 bases and J by 6 bases, with 14 bases between. The CDR3 sequence: CSARDRGLDGYTF. The CDR3 DNA reads as TGCAGTGCTAGGGATCGGGGCTTGGATGGCTACACCTTC.

In its sample, this clonotype was seen many times. The rearrangement joins TRBV7-2 to TRBJ1-5; 8 positions match TRBD1. V trimming: 1 base; J trimming: 6 bases; junction bases outside the gene matches: 5. The germline V gene has CDR1 SGHTA and CDR2 FQGNSA. There are 15 residues in the CDR3. The CDR3 sequence: CASSLGQGARQPQHF. For the CDR3, the DNA is TGTGCCAGCAGCTTAGGGCAGGGGGCACGTCAGCCCCAGCATTTT.